The sequence of this T cell receptor (beta chain) was determined in a study of OX40 agonist ivuxolimab in advanced cancers. General study results and limits: The study observed clonal expansion of CD4+ and CD8+ blood T cells by week 6 at 0.1 to 3.0 mg/kg.

Profiling relied on immunoSEQ multiplex PCR, and the TCRdb table lists in-frame clones only, not all of them. Here the sample spans 35,000 to 40,000 clones, more than 75% being singletons. A word on this clone: Its antigen is unknown.

CDR1 is KGHSH, CDR2 LQKENI, per germline. This CDR3 contains 16 residues. V was shortened by 0 bases and J by 0 bases, with 10 bases between the two germline ends. The V and J genes are TRBV18 and TRBJ2-3; D might be TRBD1 or TRBD2, each matching 6 bases. Specimen: CD4+ or CD8+ T cells sorted from blood, collected in a trial of the OX40 agonist ivuxolimab. The source of this sequence is an adult with an advanced solid tumor such as melanoma, head and neck, liver or kidney cancer. The CDR3 spells CASSPPTGASTDTQYF. The DNA for the CDR3 is TGTGCCAGCTCACCACCGACGGGGGCTAGCACAGATACGCAGTATTTT.